These T cell receptor beta chains were read from a single sample in a study of T-cell memory formation after mild COVID-19. TCRdb reprocessed the 5' RACE reads via MiXCR and lists one record per CDR3 protein. The sample consists of about 110,000 distinct CDR3 sequences, 15% to 20% of them appearing once. Material: PBMCs or a T cell subset sorted from them (not recorded which). The receptors shown here come from a man in his late teens or twenties who had mild COVID-19 (a few samples of this study predate the infection). Cell type and time point are not known. CDR3s include the opening cysteine and the closing phenylalanine or tryptophan.

TRBV4-3	TRBJ1-2	CASSQTDRGKGYTF
TRBV9	TRBJ2-7	CASSARDRGRLEQYF
TRBV21-1	TRBJ1-1	CASRGQGQAFF
TRBV5-1	TRBJ2-1	CASSVSWGEQFF
TRBV9	TRBJ2-7	CASSGVSYEQYF
TRBV5-6	TRBJ2-3	CASSLRGGEGTDTQYF
TRBV12-3/TRBV12-4	TRBJ1-1	CASSLAPYVSRNMSLVNTEAFF
TRBV6-5	TRBJ1-6	CASSRRGTGGSPLHF
TRBV9	TRBJ1-1	CASSVDPGLNTEAFF
TRBV5-4	TRBJ2-3	CASSLRVASTDTQYF
TRBV18	TRBJ2-5	CASSPRSQETQYF
TRBV6-5	TRBJ2-2	CASRGTAYSGELFF
TRBV29-1	TRBJ2-5	CSVLSDLQETQYF
TRBV6-6	TRBJ1-2	CAVPGVDGYGYTF
TRBV4-3	TRBJ1-6	CASSQDLRGSSYNSPLHF
TRBV4-2	TRBJ2-3	CASSQVSGGLSTDTQYF
TRBV6-6	TRBJ2-5	CASSYSTSGGAFPQYF
TRBV4-2	TRBJ2-3	CASRQRSGATDTQYF
TRBV3-1	TRBJ1-1	CASSQPGQGSLGAFF
TRBV6-2/TRBV6-3	TRBJ2-7	CASSYSQGAHYEQYF
TRBV4-3	TRBJ1-2	CASSHHGGYYYGYTF
TRBV9	TRBJ2-1	CASSVGIAGDNEQFF
TRBV18	TRBJ1-5	CASSSDLNQPQHF
TRBV4-1	TRBJ2-1	CASSQVGTRSYNEQFF
TRBV9	TRBJ2-3	CASSVDSYTDTQYF
TRBV20-1	TRBJ1-3	CSASRSGGNTIYF
TRBV29-1	TRBJ2-7	CSVAQYYEQYF
TRBV12-3/TRBV12-4	TRBJ2-3	CASSTTEGRTDTQYF
TRBV18	TRBJ2-2	CASSPPGTLVNTGELFF
TRBV4-1	TRBJ2-2	CASSSGTGSTGELFF
TRBV12-3/TRBV12-4	TRBJ2-1	CASRIAGGPRNEQFF
TRBV7-9	TRBJ1-3	CASGMGRGNTIYF
TRBV30	TRBJ2-6	CAWGLTGGANVLTF